This T cell receptor (beta chain) was sequenced during a study of T-cell memory formation after mild COVID-19. Study-wide results and caveats: CD4+ contracting clones were found mainly in CM and EM, and CD8+ ones in EMRA.

The germline V gene encodes CDR1 LGHNA and CDR2 YSLEER. The CDR3 totals 15 residues. Trimming removed 8 bases at V and 3 bases at J, with 18 bases between. TCRdb fed the 5' RACE reads into MiXCR, producing one record per CDR3 protein. The data hold just over 300,000 distinct CDR3 sequences, with around 19% observed a single time. This clonotype was found a few times. The antigen is unknown. This clonotype was sampled from a man between 18 and 29 years old who had mild COVID-19 (a few samples of this study predate the infection). Cell type and time point are not known. The specimen sequenced was PBMCs or a T cell subset sorted from them (not recorded which). The genes are TRBV4-3 and TRBJ2-3, with D perhaps matching TRBD2 (6 bases). CDR3 region: CASSAAQRVTDTQYF. CDR3 DNA: TGCGCCAGCTCCGCGGCGCAGCGGGTGACAGATACGCAGTATTTT.